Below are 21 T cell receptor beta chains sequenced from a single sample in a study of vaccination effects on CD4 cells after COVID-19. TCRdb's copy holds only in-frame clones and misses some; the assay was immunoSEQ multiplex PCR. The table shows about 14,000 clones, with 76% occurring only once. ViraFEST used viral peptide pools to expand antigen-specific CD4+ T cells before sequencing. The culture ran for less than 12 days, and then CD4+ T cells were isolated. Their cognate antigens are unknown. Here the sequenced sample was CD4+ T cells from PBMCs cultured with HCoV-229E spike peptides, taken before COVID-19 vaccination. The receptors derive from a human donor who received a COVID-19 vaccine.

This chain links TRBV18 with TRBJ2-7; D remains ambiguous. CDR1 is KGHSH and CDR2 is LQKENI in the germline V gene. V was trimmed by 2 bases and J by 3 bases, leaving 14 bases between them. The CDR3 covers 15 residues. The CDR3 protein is CASSPKTAGGYEQYF. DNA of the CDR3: TGTGCCAGCTCACCAAAGACGGCAGGCGGCTACGAGCAGTACTTC. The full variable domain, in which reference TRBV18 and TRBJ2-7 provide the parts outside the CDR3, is NAGVMQNPRHLVRRRGQEARLRCSPMKGHSHVYWYRQLPEEGLKFMVYLQKENIIDESGMPKERFSAEFPKEGPSILRIQQVVRGDSAAYFCASSPKTAGGYEQYFGPGTRLTVT.

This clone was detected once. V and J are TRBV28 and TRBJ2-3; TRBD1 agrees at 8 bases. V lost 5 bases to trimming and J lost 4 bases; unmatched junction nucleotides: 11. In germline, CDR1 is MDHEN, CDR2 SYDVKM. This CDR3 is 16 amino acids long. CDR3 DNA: TGTGCCAGCAGTGAAGCAGGGGGCGGTCCAGCAGATACGCAGTATTTT. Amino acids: CASSEAGGGPADTQYF.

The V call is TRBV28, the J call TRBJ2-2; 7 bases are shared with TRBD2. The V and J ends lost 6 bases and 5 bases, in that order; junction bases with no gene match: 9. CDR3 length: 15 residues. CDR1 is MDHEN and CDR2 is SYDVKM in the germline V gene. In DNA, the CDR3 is TGTGCCAGCAGCCCCACGGGGGGAAGAACCGGGGAGCTGTTTTTT. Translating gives CASSPTGGRTGELFF.

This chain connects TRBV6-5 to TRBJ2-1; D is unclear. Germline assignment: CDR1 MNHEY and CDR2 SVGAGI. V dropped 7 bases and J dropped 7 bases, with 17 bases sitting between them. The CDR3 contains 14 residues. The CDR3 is CASKWHSRTNEQFF. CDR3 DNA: TGTGCCAGCAAGTGGCACAGCCGTACAAATGAGCAGTTCTTC.

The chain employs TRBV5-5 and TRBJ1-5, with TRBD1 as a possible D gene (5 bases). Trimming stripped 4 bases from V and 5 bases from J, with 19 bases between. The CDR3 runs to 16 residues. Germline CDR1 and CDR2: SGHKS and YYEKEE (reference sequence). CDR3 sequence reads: CASSHRWGKSYQPQHF. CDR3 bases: TGTGCCAGCAGCCACCGCTGGGGGAAGTCGTATCAGCCCCAGCATTTT.

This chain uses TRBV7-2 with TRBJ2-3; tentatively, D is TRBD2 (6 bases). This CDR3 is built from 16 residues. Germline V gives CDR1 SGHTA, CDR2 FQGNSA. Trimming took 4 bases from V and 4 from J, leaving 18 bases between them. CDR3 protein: CASSSGGVWRPDTQYF. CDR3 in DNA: TGTGCCAGCAGCTCAGGAGGGGTTTGGCGGCCAGATACGCAGTATTTT.

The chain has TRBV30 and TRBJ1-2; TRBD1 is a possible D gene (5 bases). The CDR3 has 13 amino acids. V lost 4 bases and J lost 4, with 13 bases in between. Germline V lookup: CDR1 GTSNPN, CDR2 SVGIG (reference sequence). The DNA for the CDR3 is TGTGCCTGGACTGGGGCAGGGCCCTATGGCTACACCTTC. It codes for CAWTGAGPYGYTF. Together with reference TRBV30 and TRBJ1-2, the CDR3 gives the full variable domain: SQTIHQWPATLVQPVGSPLSLECTVEGTSNPNLYWYRQAAGRGLQLLFYSVGIGQISSEVPQNLSASRPQDRQFILSSKKLLLSDSGFYLCAWTGAGPYGYTFGSGTRLTVV.

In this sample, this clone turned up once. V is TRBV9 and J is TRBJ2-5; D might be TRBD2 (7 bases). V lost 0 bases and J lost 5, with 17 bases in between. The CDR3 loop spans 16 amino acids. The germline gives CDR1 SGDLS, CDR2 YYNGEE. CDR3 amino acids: CASSVDEGGLRETQYF. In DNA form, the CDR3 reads TGTGCCAGCAGCGTAGATGAGGGGGGGCTTAGGGAGACCCAGTACTTC.

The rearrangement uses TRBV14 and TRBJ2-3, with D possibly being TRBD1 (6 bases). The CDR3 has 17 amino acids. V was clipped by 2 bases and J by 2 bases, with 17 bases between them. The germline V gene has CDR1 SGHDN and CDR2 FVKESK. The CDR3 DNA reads TGTGCCAGCAGCCAAAGCTCAGGACAGCGGAACACAGATACGCAGTATTTT. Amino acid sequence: CASSQSSGQRNTDTQYF.

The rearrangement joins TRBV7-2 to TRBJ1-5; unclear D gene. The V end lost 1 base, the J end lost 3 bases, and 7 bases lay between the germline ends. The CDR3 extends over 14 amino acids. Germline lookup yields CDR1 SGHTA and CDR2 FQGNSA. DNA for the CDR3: TGTGCCAGCAGCTTAGTAGGGTTCAATCAGCCCCAGCATTTT. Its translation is CASSLVGFNQPQHF.

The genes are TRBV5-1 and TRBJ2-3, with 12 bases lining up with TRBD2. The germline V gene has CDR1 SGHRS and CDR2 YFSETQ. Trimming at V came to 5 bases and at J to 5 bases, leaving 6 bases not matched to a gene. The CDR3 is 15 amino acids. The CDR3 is CASSSTSGSGDTQYF. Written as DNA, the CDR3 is TGCGCCAGCAGTTCGACTAGCGGGAGTGGAGATACGCAGTATTTT.

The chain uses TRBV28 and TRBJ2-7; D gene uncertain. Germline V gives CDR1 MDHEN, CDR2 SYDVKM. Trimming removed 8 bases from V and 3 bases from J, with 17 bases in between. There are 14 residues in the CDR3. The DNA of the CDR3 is TGTGCCAGCTCGACCCCCAGGCCGAACTACGAGCAGTACTTC. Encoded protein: CASSTPRPNYEQYF.

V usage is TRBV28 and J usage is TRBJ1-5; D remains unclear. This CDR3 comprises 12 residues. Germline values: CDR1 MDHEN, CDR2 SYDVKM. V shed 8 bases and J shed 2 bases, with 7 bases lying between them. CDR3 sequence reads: CASGARNQPQHF. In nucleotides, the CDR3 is TGTGCCAGCGGTGCCCGCAATCAGCCCCAGCATTTT.

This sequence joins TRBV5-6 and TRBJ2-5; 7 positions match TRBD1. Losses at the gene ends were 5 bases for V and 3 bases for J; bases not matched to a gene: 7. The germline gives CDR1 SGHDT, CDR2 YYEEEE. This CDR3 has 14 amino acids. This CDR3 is CASSKDRVEETQYF. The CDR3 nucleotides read TGTGCCAGCAGTAAAGACAGGGTGGAAGAGACCCAGTACTTC.

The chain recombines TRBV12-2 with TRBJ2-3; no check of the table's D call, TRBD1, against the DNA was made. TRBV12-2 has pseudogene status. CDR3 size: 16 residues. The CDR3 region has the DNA TGTGCAAGTCGCTTAGCAGGACAGGTCAGCACAGATACGCAGTATTTT. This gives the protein CASRLAGQVSTDTQYF.

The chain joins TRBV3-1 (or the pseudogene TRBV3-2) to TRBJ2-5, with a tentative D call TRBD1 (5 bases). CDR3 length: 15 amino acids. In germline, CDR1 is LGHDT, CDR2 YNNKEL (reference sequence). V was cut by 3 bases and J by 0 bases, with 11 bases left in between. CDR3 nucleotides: TGTGCCAGCAGCCAGTCCGTGGACAACCAAGAGACCCAGTACTTC. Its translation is CASSQSVDNQETQYF.

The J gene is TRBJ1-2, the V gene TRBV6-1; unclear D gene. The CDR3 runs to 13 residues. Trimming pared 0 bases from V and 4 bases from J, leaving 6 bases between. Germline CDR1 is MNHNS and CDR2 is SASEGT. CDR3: CASSEAAGYGYTF. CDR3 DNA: TGTGCCAGCAGTGAAGCGGCGGGCTATGGCTACACCTTC.

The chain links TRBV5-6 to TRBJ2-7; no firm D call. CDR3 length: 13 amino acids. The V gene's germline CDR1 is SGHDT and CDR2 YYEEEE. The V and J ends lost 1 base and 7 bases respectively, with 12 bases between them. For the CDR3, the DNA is TGTGCCAGCAGCTTGCAAGAGGCCTGGGAGCAGTACTTC. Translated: CASSLQEAWEQYF. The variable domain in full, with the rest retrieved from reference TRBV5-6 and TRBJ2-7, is DAGVTQSPTHLIKTRGQQVTLRCSPKSGHDTVSWYQQALGQGPQFIFQYYEEEERQRGNFPDRFSGHQFPNYSSELNVNALLLGDSALYLCASSLQEAWEQYFGPGTRLTVT.

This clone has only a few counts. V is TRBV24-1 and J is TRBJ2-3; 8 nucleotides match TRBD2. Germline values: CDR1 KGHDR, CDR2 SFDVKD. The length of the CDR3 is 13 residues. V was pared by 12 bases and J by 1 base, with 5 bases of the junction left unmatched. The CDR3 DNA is TGTGCCGTTGGGCGGGAGGGCACAGATACGCAGTATTTT. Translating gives CAVGREGTDTQYF.

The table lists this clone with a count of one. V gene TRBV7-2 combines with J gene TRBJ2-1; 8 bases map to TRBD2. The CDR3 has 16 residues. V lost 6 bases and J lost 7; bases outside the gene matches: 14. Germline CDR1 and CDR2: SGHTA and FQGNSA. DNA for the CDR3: TGTGCCAGCAGAGGACTTCTGGGGACTAGGTTTAATGAGCAGTTCTTC. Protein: CASRGLLGTRFNEQFF.

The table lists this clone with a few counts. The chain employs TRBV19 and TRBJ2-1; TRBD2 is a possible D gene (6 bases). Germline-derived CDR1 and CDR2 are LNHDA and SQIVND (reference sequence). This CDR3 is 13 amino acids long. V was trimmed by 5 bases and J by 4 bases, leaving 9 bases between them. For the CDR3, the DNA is TGTGCCAGTAGTGGGCGGGGTTACAATGAGCAGTTCTTC. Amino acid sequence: CASSGRGYNEQFF. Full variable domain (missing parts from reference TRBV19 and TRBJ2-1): DGGITQSPKYLFRKEGQNVTLSCEQNLNHDAMYWYRQDPGQGLRLIYYSQIVNDFQKGDIAEGYSVSREKKESFPLTVTSAQKNPTAFYLCASSGRGYNEQFFGPGTRLTVL.